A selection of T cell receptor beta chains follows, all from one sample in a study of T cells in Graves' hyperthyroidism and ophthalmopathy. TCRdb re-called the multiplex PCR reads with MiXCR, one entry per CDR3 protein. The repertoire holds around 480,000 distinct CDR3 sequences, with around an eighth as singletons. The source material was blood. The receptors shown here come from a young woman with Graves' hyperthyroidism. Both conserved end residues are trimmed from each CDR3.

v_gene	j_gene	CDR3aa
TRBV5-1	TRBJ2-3	ASSYVRNTDTQY
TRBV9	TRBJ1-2	ARFPGPERGYT
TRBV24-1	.	ATSAPRLAGEYEQF
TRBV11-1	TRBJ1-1	ASSPRWGHTEAF
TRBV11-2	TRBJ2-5	ASSLPVGETQY
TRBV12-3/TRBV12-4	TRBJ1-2	ASTERGTGLYGYT
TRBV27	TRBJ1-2	ASSSGKQSFNYGYT
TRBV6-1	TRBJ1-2	ASSEAVQGIFNYGYT
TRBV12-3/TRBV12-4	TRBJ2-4	ASSSTRTLWGSIQY
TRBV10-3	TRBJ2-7	AIREDRSSAEQY
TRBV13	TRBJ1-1	ASGRMNTEAF
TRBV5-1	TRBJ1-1	ASSLVGTGPNTEAF
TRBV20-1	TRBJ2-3	SARDLLPPTDTQY
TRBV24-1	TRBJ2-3	ATSADGDDTDTQY
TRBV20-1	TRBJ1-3	SAQIGGGLKDSGNTIY
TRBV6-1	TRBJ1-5	ASSESSSYSNQPQH
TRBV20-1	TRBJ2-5	SAVAGLRSETQY
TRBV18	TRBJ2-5	ASSPHRAETQY
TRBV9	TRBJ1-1	ASSSGMDTEAF
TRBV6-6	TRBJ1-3	ASSYSFGNTIY
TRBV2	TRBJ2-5	ASSNGTGGPETQY
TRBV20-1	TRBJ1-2	SAMPPSHGYT
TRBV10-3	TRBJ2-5	AISQLKIAGGPETQY
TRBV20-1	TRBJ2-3	SAHGVGFTDTQY
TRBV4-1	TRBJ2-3	ASSHPTPTDTQY
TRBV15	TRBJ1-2	ATSAGTGDYYGYT
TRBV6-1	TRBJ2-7	ASRQDRGLYYEQY
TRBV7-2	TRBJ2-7	ASTGLAASYEQY
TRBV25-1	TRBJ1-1	ASSESVAF
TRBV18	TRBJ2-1	ASSLLDLGTDYNEQF
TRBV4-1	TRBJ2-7	ASSQGDYVYEQY
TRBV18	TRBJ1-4	ASSRGAPANEKLF
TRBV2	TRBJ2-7	ASIESSGYEQY
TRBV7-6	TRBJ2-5	ASSFDLRPQGAQY
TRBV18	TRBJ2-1	ASSRQRGEYNEQF
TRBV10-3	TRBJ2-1	AIKADPQRGNEQF
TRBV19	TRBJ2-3	ASTAGGSDTQY
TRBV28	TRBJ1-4	ASRTQATNEKLF
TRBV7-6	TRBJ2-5	ASSPTTGLETQY
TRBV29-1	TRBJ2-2	SAQGLSAGELF
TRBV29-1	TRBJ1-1	SVERGRAEAF
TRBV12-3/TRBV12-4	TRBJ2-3	ASSLITGDSTDTQY
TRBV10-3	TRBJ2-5	AISAGQGAGETQY
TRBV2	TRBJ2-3	ASRGLAGATDTQY
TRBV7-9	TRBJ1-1	ASSLGGTNTEAF
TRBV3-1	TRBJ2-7	ASSTWTISSYEQY
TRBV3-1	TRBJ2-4	AISQLAGENIQY
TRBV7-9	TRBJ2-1	ASSRGDRAIQGEQF
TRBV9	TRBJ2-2	ASSRTSGSVELF
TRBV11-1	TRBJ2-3	ASNFEAIADTQY
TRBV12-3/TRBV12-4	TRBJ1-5	ASSFVGDLQPQH
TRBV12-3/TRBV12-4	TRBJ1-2	ASSSSGQDNGYT
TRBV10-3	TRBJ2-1	AISESFREGKGEQF